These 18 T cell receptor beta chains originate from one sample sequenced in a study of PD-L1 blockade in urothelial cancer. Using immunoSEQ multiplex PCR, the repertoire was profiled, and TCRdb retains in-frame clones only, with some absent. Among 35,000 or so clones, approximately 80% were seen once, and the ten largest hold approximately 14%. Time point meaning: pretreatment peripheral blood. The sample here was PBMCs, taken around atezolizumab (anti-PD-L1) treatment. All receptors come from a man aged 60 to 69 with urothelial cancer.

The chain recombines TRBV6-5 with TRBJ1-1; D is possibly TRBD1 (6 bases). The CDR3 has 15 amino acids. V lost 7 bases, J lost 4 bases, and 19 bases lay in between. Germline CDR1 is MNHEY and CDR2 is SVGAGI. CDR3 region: CASNQGQGYGTEAFF. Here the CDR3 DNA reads TGTGCCAGCAATCAAGGGCAGGGGTACGGCACTGAAGCTTTCTTT.

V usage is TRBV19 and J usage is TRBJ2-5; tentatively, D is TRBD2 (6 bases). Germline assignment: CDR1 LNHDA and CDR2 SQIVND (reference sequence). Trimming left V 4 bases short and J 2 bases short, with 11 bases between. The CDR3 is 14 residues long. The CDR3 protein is CASSTLGTQETQYF. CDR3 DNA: TGTGCCAGTAGTACTCTCGGGACTCAAGAGACCCAGTACTTC.

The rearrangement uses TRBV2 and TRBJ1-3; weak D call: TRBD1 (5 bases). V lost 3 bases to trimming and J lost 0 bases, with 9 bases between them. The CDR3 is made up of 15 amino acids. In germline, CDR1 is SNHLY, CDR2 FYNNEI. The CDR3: CASSDWGPSGNTIYF. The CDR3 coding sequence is TGTGCCAGCAGTGATTGGGGCCCCTCTGGAAACACCATATATTTT.

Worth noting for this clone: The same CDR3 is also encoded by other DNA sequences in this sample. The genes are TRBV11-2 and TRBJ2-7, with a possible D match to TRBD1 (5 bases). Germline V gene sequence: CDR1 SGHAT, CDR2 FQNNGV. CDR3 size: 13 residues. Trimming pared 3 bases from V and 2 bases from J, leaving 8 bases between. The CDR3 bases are TGTGCCAGCAGCTTTGGACAAACCTACGAGCAGTACTTC. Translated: CASSFGQTYEQYF. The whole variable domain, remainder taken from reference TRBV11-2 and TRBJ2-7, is EAGVAQSPRYKIIEKRQSVAFWCNPISGHATLYWYQQILGQGPKLLIQFQNNGVVDDSQLPKDRFSAERLKGVDSTLKIQPAKLEDSAVYLCASSFGQTYEQYFGPGTRLTVT.

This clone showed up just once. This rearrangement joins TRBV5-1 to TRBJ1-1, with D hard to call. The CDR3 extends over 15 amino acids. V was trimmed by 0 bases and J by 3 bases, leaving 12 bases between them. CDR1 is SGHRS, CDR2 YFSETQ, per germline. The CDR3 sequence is CASSLDGYIDTEAFF. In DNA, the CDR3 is TGCGCCAGCAGCTTGGACGGGTATATCGACACTGAAGCTTTCTTT.

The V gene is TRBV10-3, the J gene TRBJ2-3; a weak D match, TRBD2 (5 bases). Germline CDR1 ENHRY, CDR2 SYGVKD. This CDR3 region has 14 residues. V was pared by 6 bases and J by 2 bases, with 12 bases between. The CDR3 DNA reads TGTGCCATCAGAGGACTGGGCAACACAGATACGCAGTATTTT. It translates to CAIRGLGNTDTQYF.

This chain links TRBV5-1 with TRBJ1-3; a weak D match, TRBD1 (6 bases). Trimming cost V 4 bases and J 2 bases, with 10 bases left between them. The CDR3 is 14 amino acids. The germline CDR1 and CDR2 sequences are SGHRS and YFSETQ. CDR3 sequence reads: CASSEQGAGNTIYF. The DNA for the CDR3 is TGCGCCAGCAGCGAACAGGGAGCTGGAAACACCATATATTTT.

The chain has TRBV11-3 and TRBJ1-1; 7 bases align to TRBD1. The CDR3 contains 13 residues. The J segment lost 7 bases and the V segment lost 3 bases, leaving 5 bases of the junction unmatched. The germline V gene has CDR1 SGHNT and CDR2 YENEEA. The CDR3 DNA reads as TGTGCCAGCAGCTTCATTTCAGGGGGTGAAGCTTTCTTT. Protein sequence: CASSFISGGEAFF.

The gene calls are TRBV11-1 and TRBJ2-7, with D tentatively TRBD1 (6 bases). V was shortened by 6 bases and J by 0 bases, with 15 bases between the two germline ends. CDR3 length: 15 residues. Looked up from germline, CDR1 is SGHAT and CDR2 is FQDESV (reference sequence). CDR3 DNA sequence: TGTGCCAGCAGGGACGGACAGCCCAGCTCCTACGAGCAGTACTTC. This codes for CASRDGQPSSYEQYF. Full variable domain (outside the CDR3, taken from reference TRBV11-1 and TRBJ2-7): EAEVAQSPRYKITEKSQAVAFWCDPISGHATLYWYRQILGQGPELLVQFQDESVVDDSQLPKDRFSAERLKGVDSTLKIQPAELGDSAMYLCASRDGQPSSYEQYFGPGTRLTVT.

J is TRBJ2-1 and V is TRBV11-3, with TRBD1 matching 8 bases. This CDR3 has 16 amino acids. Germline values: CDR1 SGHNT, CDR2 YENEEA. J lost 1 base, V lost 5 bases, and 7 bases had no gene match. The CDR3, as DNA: TGTGCCAGCAGCGCCAGGGGGCGGACGTCCTACAATGAGCAGTTCTTC. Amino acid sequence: CASSARGRTSYNEQFF.

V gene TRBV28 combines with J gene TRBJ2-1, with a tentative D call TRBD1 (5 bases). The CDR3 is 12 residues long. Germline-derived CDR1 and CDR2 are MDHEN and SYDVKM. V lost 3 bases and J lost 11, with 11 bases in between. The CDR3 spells CASSFSPGKQFF. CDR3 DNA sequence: TGTGCCAGCAGTTTCTCCCCAGGGAAGCAGTTCTTC.

The CDR3 DNA reads as TGTGCCAGCAGCTCCGCCGGGGGGACCTCTGGAAACACCATATATTTT. It is translated as CASSSAGGTSGNTIYF. This chain links TRBV5-4 with TRBJ1-3; D perhaps matches TRBD1 (5 bases). The CDR3 consists of 16 residues. V lost 3 bases, J lost 0 bases, and 13 bases lay in between. The germline V gene encodes CDR1 SGHNT and CDR2 YYREEE (reference sequence).

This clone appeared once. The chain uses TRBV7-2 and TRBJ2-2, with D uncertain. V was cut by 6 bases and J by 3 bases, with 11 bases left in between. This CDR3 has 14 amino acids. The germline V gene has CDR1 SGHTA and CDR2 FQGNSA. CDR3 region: CASRTHAHTGELFF. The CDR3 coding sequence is TGTGCCAGCAGGACACATGCCCACACCGGGGAGCTGTTTTTT.

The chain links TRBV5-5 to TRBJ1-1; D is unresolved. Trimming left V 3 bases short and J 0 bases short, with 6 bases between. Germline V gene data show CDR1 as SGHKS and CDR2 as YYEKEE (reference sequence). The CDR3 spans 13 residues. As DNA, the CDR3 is TGTGCCAGCAGCTGGGCCCTGAACACTGAAGCTTTCTTT. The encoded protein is CASSWALNTEAFF.

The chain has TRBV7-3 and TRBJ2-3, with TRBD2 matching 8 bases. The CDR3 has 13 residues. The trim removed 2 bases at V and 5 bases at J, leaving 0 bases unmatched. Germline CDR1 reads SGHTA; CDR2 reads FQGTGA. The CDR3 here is CASSLLAGDTQYF. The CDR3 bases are TGTGCCAGCAGCTTACTAGCGGGAGATACGCAGTATTTT. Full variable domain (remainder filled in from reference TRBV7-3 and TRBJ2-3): GAGVSQTPSNKVTEKGKYVELRCDPISGHTALYWYRQSLGQGPEFLIYFQGTGAADDSGLPNDRFFAVRPEGSVSTLKIQRTERGDSAVYLCASSLLAGDTQYFGPGTRLTVL.

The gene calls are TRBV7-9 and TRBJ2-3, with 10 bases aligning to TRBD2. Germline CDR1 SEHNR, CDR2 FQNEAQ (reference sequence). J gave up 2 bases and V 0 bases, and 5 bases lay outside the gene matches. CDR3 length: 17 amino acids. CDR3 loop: CASSLAGAGGPTDTQYF. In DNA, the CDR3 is TGTGCCAGCAGCTTAGCGGGAGCGGGAGGGCCCACAGATACGCAGTATTTT.

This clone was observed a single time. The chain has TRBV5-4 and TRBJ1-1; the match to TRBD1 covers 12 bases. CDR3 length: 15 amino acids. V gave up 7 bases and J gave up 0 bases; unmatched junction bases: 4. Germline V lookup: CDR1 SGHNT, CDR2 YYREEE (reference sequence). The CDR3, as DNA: TGTGCCAGCTGGGGACAGGGGGCCCTGAACACTGAAGCTTTCTTT. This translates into CASWGQGALNTEAFF.

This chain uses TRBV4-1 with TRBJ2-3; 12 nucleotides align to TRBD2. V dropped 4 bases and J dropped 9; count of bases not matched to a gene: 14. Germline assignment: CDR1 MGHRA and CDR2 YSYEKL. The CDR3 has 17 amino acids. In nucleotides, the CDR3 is TGCGCCAGCAGCCCCCAAAGACTAGCGGGAGTGGAGGGAACGCAGTATTTT. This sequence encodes CASSPQRLAGVEGTQYF.